The rows below give T cell receptor beta chains drawn from one sample of a study of T cell responses to AZD1222 COVID-19 vaccine. Libraries were prepared by immunoSEQ multiplex PCR; TCRdb keeps only in-frame clonotypes and omits some of them. This sample carries roughly 200,000 clones, 88% of them seen once, and the ten largest clones take 6% to 8.5%. The sequencing used peripheral blood, collected on day 0 of AZD1222 vaccination. The receptors stem from an adult in good health. Each CDR3 is given with its conserved first and last residue. Rows give clone size only sometimes, using once, few, many, or a class for an expanded clone.

cdr3_aa v_call clone_size j_call
CASSLGSPPEAFF TRBV12-3/TRBV12-4 once TRBJ1-1
CASSWPAGDTQYF TRBV7-9 . TRBJ2-3
CASREETVNNEQFF TRBV2 . TRBJ2-1
CASSRRDRGYEQFF TRBV19 . TRBJ2-1
CSASRGGANTGELFF TRBV20-1 . TRBJ2-2
CASTQRGGVDTQYF TRBV3-1/TRBV3-2 . TRBJ2-3
CASSHPELYEQYF TRBV23-1 . TRBJ2-7
CASRPTVNQPQHF TRBV6-5 . TRBJ1-5
CASSPLGDFNQPQHF TRBV18 few TRBJ1-5
CASSPSRLQETQYF TRBV27 few TRBJ2-5
CASSLVLAGQETQYF TRBV11-2 few TRBJ2-5
CASSVGDTQYF TRBV2 . TRBJ2-3
CASKDGGAPQTQYF TRBV28 . TRBJ2-5
CAIKSGERGYGYTF TRBV7-9 . TRBJ1-2
CASSSTRQGRGTDTQYF TRBV7-9 . TRBJ2-3
CASSLGQGAKTQYF TRBV5-5 . TRBJ2-5
CASSGGRFGNQPQHF TRBV28 . TRBJ1-5
CASTLSGHSNQPQHF TRBV6-5 . TRBJ1-5
CASSRQGIMSQHF TRBV12-3/TRBV12-4 . TRBJ1-5
CSASRGDGDTQYF TRBV20-1 . TRBJ2-3
CASSFDRASPEKLFF TRBV11-2 . TRBJ1-4
CASKPGRTILEEKLFF TRBV19 . TRBJ1-4
CAGGDRGDSGNTIYF TRBV6-6 . TRBJ1-3
CASSSTGDGELFF TRBV11-2 . TRBJ2-2
CASRGGTGSGYTF TRBV2 once TRBJ1-2
CAISATSGGARKETQYF TRBV10-3 . TRBJ2-5
CASSLGGQFNEQFF TRBV5-4 . TRBJ2-1
CASRGNKREKLFF TRBV19 . TRBJ1-4
CAWSARRGNSPLHF TRBV30 . TRBJ1-6
CASSLNSDEQFF TRBV7-9 few TRBJ2-1
CASSPSGGGEQYF TRBV18 . TRBJ2-7
CARSPRDGTDTQYF TRBV5-3 . TRBJ2-3
CASSSYPGTANSGANVLTF TRBV5-6 . TRBJ2-6
CASSSGTGRFEQYF TRBV7-9 few TRBJ2-7
CASSHQVTWTGGLYEQYF TRBV28 . TRBJ2-7
CASSWGSGGATGELFF TRBV27 . TRBJ2-2
CASSFAAPDRAFSSYNSPLHF TRBV27 . TRBJ1-6
CASSSRQGAGYEQYF TRBV5-1 . TRBJ2-7